This TCR beta chain appears in the sequencing data of a study of blood T cells in healthy people across ages. The use of a sample-barcoded 5' primer and a J-beta primer mix characterized a second PCR of roughly 7 to 11 cycles. Each CDR3 protein gets one entry after TCRdb re-called the 5' RACE reads with MiXCR. The sample carries 550,000 to 750,000 distinct CDR3 sequences, around 21% recorded once. This clonotype has more than one count but fewer than ten. The source is a man in his sixties or seventies in good health. Source material: blood.

This CDR3 reads CASSTGTSGNTIYF. CDR3 DNA: TGCGCCAGCAGCACCGGGACATCTGGAAACACCATATATTTT. The chain joins TRBV5-1 to TRBJ1-3, with a possible D match to TRBD1 (6 bases). Trimming cost V 4 bases and J 1 base, with 9 bases left between them. Germline V lookup: CDR1 SGHRS, CDR2 YFSETQ. This CDR3 is built from 14 residues.